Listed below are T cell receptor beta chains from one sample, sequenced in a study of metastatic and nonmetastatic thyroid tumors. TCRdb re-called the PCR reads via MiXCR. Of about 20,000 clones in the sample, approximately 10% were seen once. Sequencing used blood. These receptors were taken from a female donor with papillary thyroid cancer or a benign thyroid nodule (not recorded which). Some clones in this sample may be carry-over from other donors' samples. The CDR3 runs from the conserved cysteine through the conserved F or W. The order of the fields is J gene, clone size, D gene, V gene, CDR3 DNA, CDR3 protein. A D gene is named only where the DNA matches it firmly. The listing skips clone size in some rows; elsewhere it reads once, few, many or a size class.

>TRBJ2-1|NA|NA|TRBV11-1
TGTGCCAGCAGCTTGGAGACTGGCGGGGTCAATGAGCAGTTCTTC
CASSLETGGVNEQFF
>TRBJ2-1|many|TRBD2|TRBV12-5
TGTGCTAGTGGTTTAAAGAGCGGGAGCATCAATGAGCAGTTCTTC
CASGLKSGSINEQFF
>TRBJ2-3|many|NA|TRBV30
TGTGCCTGGAGCTCCCCGGTCGACACAGATACGCAGTATTTT
CAWSSPVDTDTQYF
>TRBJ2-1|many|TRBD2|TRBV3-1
TGTGCCAGCAGCCAAGATATCACTAGCGGGAGAAATGAGCAGTTCTTC
CASSQDITSGRNEQFF
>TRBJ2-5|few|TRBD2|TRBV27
TGTGCCAGCAGTCCCCCGGGACTAGAGGGACGGGAGACCCAGTACTTC
CASSPPGLEGRETQYF
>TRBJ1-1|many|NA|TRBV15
TGTGCCACCAGCAGAGATGGGGGATACACTGAAGCTTTCTTT
CATSRDGGYTEAFF
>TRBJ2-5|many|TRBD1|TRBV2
TGTGCCAGCAGCGGGACAGGGGGCGCGGAGACCCAGTACTTC
CASSGTGGAETQYF
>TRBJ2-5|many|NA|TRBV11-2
TGTGCCAGCAGCTTAGACAGGGTTAGGCAGGGAGAGACCCAGTACTTC
CASSLDRVRQGETQYF
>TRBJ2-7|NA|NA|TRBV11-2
TGTGCCAGCAGCTTAGAAAGGGACCCTCGCCACGAGCAGTACTTC
CASSLERDPRHEQYF
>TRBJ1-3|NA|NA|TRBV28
TGTGCCAGCAGGATCCGGGACGCCGCTTTTTCAGAATTT
CASRIRDAAFSEF
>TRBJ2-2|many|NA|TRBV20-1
TGCAGTCCCTCGCGGAGCACCACCGGGGAGCTGTTTTTT
CSPSRSTTGELFF
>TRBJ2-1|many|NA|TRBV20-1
TGCAGTGCTAGGCCGAGGGGGGAGCAGTTCTTC
CSARPRGEQFF
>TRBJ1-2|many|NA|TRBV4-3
TGCGCCAGCAGCCAAGATCGGCCTGGGAGGTATGGCTACACCTTC
CASSQDRPGRYGYTF
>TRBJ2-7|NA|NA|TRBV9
TGTGCCAGCAGCGTATCCGGGACATCGAGCTACGAGCAGTACTTC
CASSVSGTSSYEQYF
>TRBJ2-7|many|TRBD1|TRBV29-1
TGCAGCGTTGACCTTGGGACAGGGGGCTACGAGCAGTACTTC
CSVDLGTGGYEQYF
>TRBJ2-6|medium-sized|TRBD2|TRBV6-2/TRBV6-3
TGTGCCAGCAGTTCCGGGGGGGGCTCTGGGGCCAACGTCCTGACTTTC
CASSSGGGSGANVLTF
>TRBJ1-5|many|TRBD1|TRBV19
TGTGCCAGTAGTATCCGGACAGGGGAAGGTAATCAGCCCCAGCATTTT
CASSIRTGEGNQPQHF
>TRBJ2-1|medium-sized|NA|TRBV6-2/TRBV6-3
TGTGCCAGCAGTTACGATAGCTCCTACAATGAGCAGTTCTTC
CASSYDSSYNEQFF
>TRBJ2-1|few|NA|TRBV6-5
TGTGCCAGCAGTTACTCGAGACTAAGAGCGGCCTTGAAGCAGTTCTTC
CASSYSRLRAALKQFF
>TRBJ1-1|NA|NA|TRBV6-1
TGTGCCAGCAGTGGTATTCCGGGACGGACGAACACTGAAGCTTTCTTT
CASSGIPGRTNTEAFF
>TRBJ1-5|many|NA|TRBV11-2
TGTGCCAGCAGCTTAGATCTGGTTTATCAGCCCCAGCATTTT
CASSLDLVYQPQHF
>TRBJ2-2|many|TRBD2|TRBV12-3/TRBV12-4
TGTGCCAGCGTTACCGTTAGCGGGAGTTTAACCGGGGAGCTGTTTTTT
CASVTVSGSLTGELFF
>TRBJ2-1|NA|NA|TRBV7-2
TGTGCCAGCAGCTTAGCGGCCGGCTCTTACAGTGAGGAGTTCTTC
CASSLAAGSYSEEFF
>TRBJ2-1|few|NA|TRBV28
TGTGCCAGCAGTCTGGCGCGTGGGGATGCGGGTCGCTACAATGAGCAGTTCTTC
CASSLARGDAGRYNEQFF
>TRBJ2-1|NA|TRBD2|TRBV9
TGTGCCAGCAGCGTAGAGGTTACGGGAGGGGGGCTTAATGAGCAGTTCTTC
CASSVEVTGGGLNEQFF
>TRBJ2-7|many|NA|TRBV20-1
TGCAGTGCTAGAGTCGGGGGAACCCTAGACGAGCAGTACTTC
CSARVGGTLDEQYF
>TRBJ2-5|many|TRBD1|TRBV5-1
TGCGCCAGCAGCTCTGGGACAGGGAGGGAGACCCAGTACTTC
CASSSGTGRETQYF
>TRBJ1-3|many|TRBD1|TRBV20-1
TGCAGTGCCACCCGGGACAGCGACACCATATATTTT
CSATRDSDTIYF
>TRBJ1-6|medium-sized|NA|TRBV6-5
TGTGCCAGCAGTTATCGGACCGCGAATTCACCCCTCCACTTT
CASSYRTANSPLHF
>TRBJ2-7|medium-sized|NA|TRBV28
TGTGCCAGCAGGGGGACTTCCTACGAGCAGTACTTC
CASRGTSYEQYF
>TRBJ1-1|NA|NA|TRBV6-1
TGTGCCAGCATTCCCAGTTGGGGGGCGCAGAACACTGAAGCTTTCTTT
CASIPSWGAQNTEAFF
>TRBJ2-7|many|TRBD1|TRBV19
TGTGCCAGTAGTCGACTCCCGGGACAGGGTAACGAGCAGTACTTC
CASSRLPGQGNEQYF
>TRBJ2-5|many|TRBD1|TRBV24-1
TGTGCCACCAGTGTCTTGGACAGGGGCGAAGAGACCCAGTACTTC
CATSVLDRGEETQYF